Shown below are 24 T cell receptor beta chains from a single sample sequenced in a study of blood T cell repertoires in COVID-19. Repertoires were generated with immunoSEQ multiplex PCR, while TCRdb's copy carries only in-frame clones and drops some. The sample holds tens of thousands of clones; around 83% are singletons and the top ten take around 5.3%. The sample consisted of peripheral blood. All receptors come from a human donor in a cohort sampled during active COVID-19.

In its sample, this clone was seen once. V gene TRBV19 combines with J gene TRBJ2-2, with 12 nucleotides matching TRBD2. Germline V lookup: CDR1 LNHDA, CDR2 SQIVND (reference sequence). After removal of 2 bases from V and 0 bases from J, the junction contained 4 bases not matched to a gene. CDR3 size: 18 residues. The CDR3 spells CASSINLAGGTNTGELFF. CDR3 DNA sequence: TGTGCCAGTAGTATAAACCTAGCGGGGGGGACGAACACCGGGGAGCTGTTTTTT.

This chain uses TRBV11-2 with TRBJ1-3, with TRBD1 matching 8 bases. CDR1 and CDR2 (germline): SGHAT, FQNNGV. V was pared by 5 bases and J by 0 bases, with 3 bases of the junction left unmatched. CDR3 size: 15 residues. Here the CDR3 reads CASSPTGGSGNTIYF. CDR3 DNA: TGTGCCAGCAGCCCAACAGGGGGCTCTGGAAACACCATATATTTT.

This chain joins TRBV24-1 and TRBJ2-3; the D is unclear. Germline assignment: CDR1 KGHDR and CDR2 SFDVKD. This CDR3 is 13 amino acids long. Trimming removed 3 bases at V and 2 bases at J, with 5 bases between. CDR3 nucleotides: TGTGCCACCAGTGATGAGTACACAGATACGCAGTATTTT. Translating gives CATSDEYTDTQYF.

This rearrangement joins TRBV18 to TRBJ2-7, with a possible D match to TRBD2 (5 bases). In germline, CDR1 is KGHSH, CDR2 LQKENI. Trimming shortened V by 2 bases and J by 1 base, and 18 bases separated the two germline ends. This CDR3 region has 17 residues. The DNA for the CDR3 is TGTGCCAGCTCACCAAATCAGTTAACTAGGATATCCTACGAGCAGTACTTC. This sequence encodes CASSPNQLTRISYEQYF.

The chain carries TRBV2 and TRBJ2-2; weak D call: TRBD2 (7 bases). Germline-derived CDR1 and CDR2 are SNHLY and FYNNEI. Deletions cut 10 bases from V and 4 bases from J, with 19 bases between. The CDR3 extends over 15 amino acids. The CDR3, as DNA: TGTGCCACCACGGGGCTAGGGGGGGTCACCGGGGAGCTGTTTTTT. This codes for CATTGLGGVTGELFF.

The chain recombines TRBV21-1 with TRBJ2-3; the tabulated D call, TRBD2, remains unverified against the DNA. TRBV21-1 is labeled a pseudogene. This CDR3 has 20 amino acids. The DNA of the CDR3 is TGTGCCAGCAGCTCCCCTTCTGGGACTAGCGGGGGGTTAAGCACAGATACGCAGTATTTT. Translation: CASSSPSGTSGGLSTDTQYF.

The chain carries TRBV4-1 and TRBJ2-1; 11 bases are a match to TRBD1. The junction had 5 bases not matched to a gene; V was cut back by 4 bases and J by 6 bases. This CDR3 has 15 amino acids. Germline values: CDR1 MGHRA, CDR2 YSYEKL. The CDR3 spells CASSPGQGGPNEQFF. In DNA form, the CDR3 reads TGCGCCAGCAGCCCGGGACAGGGGGGGCCCAATGAGCAGTTCTTC.

The genes are TRBV12-3 or TRBV12-4 and TRBJ2-1; D perhaps matches TRBD2 (5 bases). This CDR3 has 11 residues. The CDR3, as DNA: TGTGCAGTGGAGGATTACAATGAGCAGTTCTTC. Translating gives CAVEDYNEQFF.

This chain uses TRBV5-1 with TRBJ2-1; maybe TRBD2 (5 bases). V lost 5 bases and J lost 0, with 12 bases in between. Per the germline V gene, CDR1 is SGHRS and CDR2 is YFSETQ. The CDR3 has 15 residues. CDR3: CASRGSGSSYNEQFF. The CDR3 nucleotides read TGCGCCAGCAGAGGGTCGGGGAGCTCCTACAATGAGCAGTTCTTC.

This clone was counted once. The chain carries TRBV12-3 or TRBV12-4 and TRBJ1-1, with D perhaps TRBD1 (5 bases). The V and J ends lost 7 bases and 7 bases respectively, with 16 bases between them. There are 13 residues in the CDR3. The CDR3 nucleotides are TGTGCCAGCACCCTCTCAGGGTCGCGTGAAGCTTTCTTT. It specifies CASTLSGSREAFF.

V usage is TRBV6-5 and J usage is TRBJ2-1, with 8 nucleotides matching TRBD2. After removal of 5 bases from V and 7 bases from J, the junction contained 7 bases not matched to a gene. Looked up from germline, CDR1 is MNHEY and CDR2 is SVGAGI. The CDR3 extends over 14 amino acids. The CDR3 loop is CASSRGGDLNEQFF. In nucleotides, the CDR3 is TGTGCCAGCAGTCGGGGGGGCGACCTTAATGAGCAGTTCTTC.

The V and J genes are TRBV24-1 and TRBJ1-4; unclear D gene. The CDR3 runs to 13 residues. Germline assignment: CDR1 KGHDR and CDR2 SFDVKD. V was cut by 5 bases and J by 7 bases, with 10 bases left in between. The CDR3 region is CATSGRVGEKLFF. CDR3 in DNA: TGTGCCACCAGTGGGAGGGTCGGTGAAAAACTGTTTTTT.

The rearrangement joins TRBV7-6 to TRBJ2-5; 7 bases line up with TRBD2. Germline trimming cut 4 bases from V and 5 bases from J; bases unmatched to any gene: 10. CDR3 length: 15 amino acids. Germline V gene lookup returns CDR1 SGHVS and CDR2 FNYEAQ. The CDR3 is CASSSQGSGSETQYF. CDR3 coding DNA: TGTGCCAGCAGCTCCCAGGGTAGCGGGTCCGAGACCCAGTACTTC.

V is TRBV11-2 and J is TRBJ2-5, with 8 positions matching TRBD2. The CDR3 loop spans 15 amino acids. V gave up 1 base and J gave up 5 bases; unmatched junction bases: 6. In germline, CDR1 is SGHAT, CDR2 FQNNGV. The CDR3 DNA is TGTGCCAGCAGCTTAGCGGGAGGGGCGCTGGAGACCCAGTACTTC. It codes for CASSLAGGALETQYF. Full variable domain (outside the CDR3, taken from reference TRBV11-2 and TRBJ2-5): EAGVAQSPRYKIIEKRQSVAFWCNPISGHATLYWYQQILGQGPKLLIQFQNNGVVDDSQLPKDRFSAERLKGVDSTLKIQPAKLEDSAVYLCASSLAGGALETQYFGPGTRLLVL.

The chain has TRBV5-6 and TRBJ1-4; D is perhaps TRBD1 (5 bases). Germline loops: CDR1 SGHDT, CDR2 YYEEEE. Trimming removed 4 bases from V and 3 bases from J, with 7 bases in between. The CDR3 loop spans 13 amino acids. The CDR3 region has the DNA TGTGCCAGCAGCCGACAGCCTAATGAAAAACTGTTTTTT. Translating gives CASSRQPNEKLFF.

The chain has TRBV10-3 and TRBJ2-3; 10 bases align to TRBD2. The junction had 8 bases not matched to a gene; V was cut back by 0 bases and J by 8 bases. The germline V gene encodes CDR1 ENHRY and CDR2 SYGVKD. The CDR3 is 16 amino acids. The CDR3 loop is CAISESASGGTGTQYF. As DNA, the CDR3 is TGTGCCATCAGTGAGTCGGCTAGCGGGGGTACGGGTACGCAGTATTTT.

The chain recombines TRBV5-6 with TRBJ2-5, with 8 bases matching TRBD1. This CDR3 spans 15 amino acids. V lost 3 bases to trimming and J lost 4 bases; unmatched junction nucleotides: 8. Germline loops: CDR1 SGHDT, CDR2 YYEEEE. CDR3 nucleotides: TGTGCCAGCAGCTGGAGCAGGGGGCGCCGAGAGACCCAGTACTTC. It specifies CASSWSRGRRETQYF.

V usage is TRBV11-2 and J usage is TRBJ2-7; 7 bases are shared with TRBD1. CDR3 length equals 14 residues. CDR1 and CDR2 (germline): SGHAT, FQNNGV. J was trimmed by 2 bases and V by 5 bases; bases with no gene match: 6. CDR3 amino acids: CASSRQGPPYEQYF. In nucleotides, the CDR3 is TGTGCCAGCAGCAGACAGGGACCCCCCTACGAGCAGTACTTC. The complete variable domain, with remaining parts taken from reference TRBV11-2 and TRBJ2-7, reads EAGVAQSPRYKIIEKRQSVAFWCNPISGHATLYWYQQILGQGPKLLIQFQNNGVVDDSQLPKDRFSAERLKGVDSTLKIQPAKLEDSAVYLCASSRQGPPYEQYFGPGTRLTVT.

This clone was counted only a few times. This chain joins TRBV7-9 and TRBJ1-5; 9 positions match TRBD1. Per germline, CDR1 SEHNR and CDR2 FQNEAQ (reference sequence). The CDR3 has 15 amino acids. Trimming took 5 bases from V and 6 from J; bases not matched to a gene: 8. CDR3 protein: CASSTGGWGFQPQHF. The CDR3 DNA is TGTGCCAGCAGCACAGGGGGCTGGGGATTTCAGCCCCAGCATTTT.

The chain has TRBV6-5 and TRBJ1-2; 9 bases align to TRBD1. After removal of 8 bases from V and 8 bases from J, the junction contained 9 bases not matched to a gene. This CDR3 has 13 amino acids. Germline-derived CDR1 and CDR2 are MNHEY and SVGAGI. The CDR3 sequence: CASARDREGGYTF. CDR3 sequence (DNA): TGTGCCAGCGCTCGGGACAGGGAGGGAGGCTACACCTTC.

The V and J genes are TRBV19 and TRBJ1-5, with TRBD1 matching over 9 bases. Germline trimming cut 5 bases from V and 4 bases from J; bases unmatched to any gene: 6. The CDR3 spans 15 residues. The germline gives CDR1 LNHDA, CDR2 SQIVND (reference sequence). CDR3 residues: CASSVGTGRNQPQHF. For the CDR3, the DNA is TGTGCCAGTAGTGTAGGGACAGGGAGAAATCAGCCCCAGCATTTT.

This chain links TRBV6-5 with TRBJ2-7, with TRBD1 identical over 9 bases. The CDR3 is 13 residues long. Germline-derived CDR1 and CDR2 are MNHEY and SVGAGI. Trimming took 8 bases from V and 6 from J; bases not matched to a gene: 8. CDR3 sequence reads: CASPPGTGTEQYF. The CDR3 bases are TGTGCCAGCCCCCCAGGGACAGGGACCGAGCAGTACTTC.

The chain is built from TRBV25-1 and TRBJ1-5, with a possible D match to TRBD1 (6 bases). Germline V gives CDR1 MGHDK, CDR2 SYGVNS. The ends were cut back, 5 bases at V and 7 bases at J, with 12 bases in the middle. The CDR3 consists of 13 residues. The CDR3 sequence is CASSPGEGQPQHF. The CDR3 DNA reads as TGTGCCAGCAGTCCAGGGGAGGGACAGCCCCAGCATTTT.

The chain joins TRBV6-5 to TRBJ1-1, with D possibly being TRBD1 (5 bases). The ends were cut back, 4 bases at V and 6 bases at J, with 18 bases in the middle. The CDR3 consists of 15 residues. Germline loops: CDR1 MNHEY, CDR2 SVGAGI. CDR3 in amino acids: CASSLSGDYRAEAFF. DNA of the CDR3: TGTGCCAGCAGTTTGTCGGGGGATTATAGGGCTGAAGCTTTCTTT.